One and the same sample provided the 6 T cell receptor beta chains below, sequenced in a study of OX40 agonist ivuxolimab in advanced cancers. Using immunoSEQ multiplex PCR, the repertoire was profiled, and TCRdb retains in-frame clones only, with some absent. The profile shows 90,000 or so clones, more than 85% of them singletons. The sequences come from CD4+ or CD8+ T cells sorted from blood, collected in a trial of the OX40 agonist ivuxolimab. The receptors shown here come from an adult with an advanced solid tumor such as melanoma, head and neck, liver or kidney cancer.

The CDR3 spells CASSRGGPSSYEQYF. CDR3 nucleotides: TGTGCCAGCTCCCGCGGGGGGCCGAGCTCCTACGAGCAGTACTTC. This chain uses TRBV6-5 with TRBJ2-5; 8 bases are a match to TRBD2. Matching the DNA end better, TRBJ2-7 makes the J call doubtful. The CDR3 has 15 amino acids. Germline assignment: CDR1 MNHEY and CDR2 SVGAGI.

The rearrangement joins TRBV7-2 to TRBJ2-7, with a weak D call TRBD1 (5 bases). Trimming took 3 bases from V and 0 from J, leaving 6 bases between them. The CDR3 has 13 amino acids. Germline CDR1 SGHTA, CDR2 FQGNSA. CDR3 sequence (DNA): TGTGCCAGCAGCTTTACAGGCTCCTACGAGCAGTACTTC. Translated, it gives CASSFTGSYEQYF.

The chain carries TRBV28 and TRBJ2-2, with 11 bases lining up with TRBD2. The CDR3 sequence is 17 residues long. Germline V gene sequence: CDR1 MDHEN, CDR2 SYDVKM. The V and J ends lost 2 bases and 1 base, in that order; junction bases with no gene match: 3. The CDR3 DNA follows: TGTGCCAGCAGTTTAGTGGGACTAGCGGAGAACACCGGGGAGCTGTTTTTT. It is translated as CASSLVGLAENTGELFF.

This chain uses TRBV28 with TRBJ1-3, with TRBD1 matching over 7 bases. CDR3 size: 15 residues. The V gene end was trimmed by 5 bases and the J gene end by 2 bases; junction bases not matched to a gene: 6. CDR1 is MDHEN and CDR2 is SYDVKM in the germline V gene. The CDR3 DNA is TGTGCCAGCAGTCTGACAGGGATCGCTGGAAACACCATATATTTT. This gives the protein CASSLTGIAGNTIYF.

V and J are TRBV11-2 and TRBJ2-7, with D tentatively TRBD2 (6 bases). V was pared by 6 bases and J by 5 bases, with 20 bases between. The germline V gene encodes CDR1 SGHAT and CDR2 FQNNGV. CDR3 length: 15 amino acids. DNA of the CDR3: TGTGCCAGCAGGCGGACGGGACTGCCCAGGGACGAGCAGTACTTC. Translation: CASRRTGLPRDEQYF.

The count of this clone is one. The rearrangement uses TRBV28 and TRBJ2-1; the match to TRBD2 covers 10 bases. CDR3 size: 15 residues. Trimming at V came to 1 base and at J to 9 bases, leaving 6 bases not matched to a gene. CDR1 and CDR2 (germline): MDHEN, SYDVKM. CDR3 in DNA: TGTGCCAGCAGTTTATCTAGCGGGAGTCTATTTGAGCAGTTCTTC. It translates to CASSLSSGSLFEQFF.